This T cell receptor beta chain was sequenced in a study of T cell changes during pregnancy in multiple sclerosis. The V end was cut by 1 base, the J end by 3 bases, with 7 bases between. Per the germline V gene, CDR1 is GTSNPN and CDR2 is SVGIG (reference sequence). The CDR3 consists of 13 residues. This clone came up a few times. Generated by immunoSEQ multiplex PCR, the TCRdb table keeps only in-frame clones and is missing some. The table lists some 50,000 clones, 80% to 95% of them singletons. The J gene is TRBJ1-5, the V gene TRBV30; tentatively, D is TRBD1 (5 bases). The sequencing here drew on peripheral blood, taken after pregnancy. The receptor's source is a female donor with multiple sclerosis, enrolled in a pregnancy study. The CDR3 is CAWSDRTNQPQHF. CDR3 bases: TGTGCCTGGAGTGACAGGACCAATCAGCCCCAGCATTTT.